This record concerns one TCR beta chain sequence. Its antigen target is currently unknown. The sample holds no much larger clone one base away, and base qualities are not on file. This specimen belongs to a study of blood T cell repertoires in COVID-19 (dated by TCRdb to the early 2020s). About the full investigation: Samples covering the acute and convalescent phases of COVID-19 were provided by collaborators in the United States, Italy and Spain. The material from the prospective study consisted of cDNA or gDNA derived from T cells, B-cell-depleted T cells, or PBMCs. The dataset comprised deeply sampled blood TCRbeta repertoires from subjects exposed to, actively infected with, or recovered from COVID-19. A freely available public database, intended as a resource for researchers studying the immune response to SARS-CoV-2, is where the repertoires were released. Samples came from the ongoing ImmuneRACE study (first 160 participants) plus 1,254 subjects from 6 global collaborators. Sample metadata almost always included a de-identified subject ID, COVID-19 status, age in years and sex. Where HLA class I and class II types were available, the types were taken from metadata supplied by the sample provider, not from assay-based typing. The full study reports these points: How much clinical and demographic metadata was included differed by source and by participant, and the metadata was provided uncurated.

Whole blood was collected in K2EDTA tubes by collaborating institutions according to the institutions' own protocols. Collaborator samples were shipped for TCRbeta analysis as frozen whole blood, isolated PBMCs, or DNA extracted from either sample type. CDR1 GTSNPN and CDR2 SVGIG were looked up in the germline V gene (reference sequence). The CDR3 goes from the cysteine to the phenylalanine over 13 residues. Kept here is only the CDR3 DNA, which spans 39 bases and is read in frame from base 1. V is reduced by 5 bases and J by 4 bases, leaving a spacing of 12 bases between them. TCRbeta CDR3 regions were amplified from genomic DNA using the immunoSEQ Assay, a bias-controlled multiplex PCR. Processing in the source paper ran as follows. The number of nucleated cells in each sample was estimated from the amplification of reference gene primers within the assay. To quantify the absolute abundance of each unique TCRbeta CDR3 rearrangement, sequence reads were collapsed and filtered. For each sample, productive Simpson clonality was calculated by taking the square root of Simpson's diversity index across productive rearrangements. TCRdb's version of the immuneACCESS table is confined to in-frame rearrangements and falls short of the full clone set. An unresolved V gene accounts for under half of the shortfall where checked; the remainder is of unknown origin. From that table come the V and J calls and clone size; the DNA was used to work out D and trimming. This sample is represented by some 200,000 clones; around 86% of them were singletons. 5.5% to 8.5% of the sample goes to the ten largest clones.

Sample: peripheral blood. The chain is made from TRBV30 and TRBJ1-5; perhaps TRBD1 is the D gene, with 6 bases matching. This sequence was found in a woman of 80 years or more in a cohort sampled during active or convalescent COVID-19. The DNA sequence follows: TGTGCCTGGGGTACAGGGTTAAATCAGCCCCAGCATTTT. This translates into CAWGTGLNQPQHF.